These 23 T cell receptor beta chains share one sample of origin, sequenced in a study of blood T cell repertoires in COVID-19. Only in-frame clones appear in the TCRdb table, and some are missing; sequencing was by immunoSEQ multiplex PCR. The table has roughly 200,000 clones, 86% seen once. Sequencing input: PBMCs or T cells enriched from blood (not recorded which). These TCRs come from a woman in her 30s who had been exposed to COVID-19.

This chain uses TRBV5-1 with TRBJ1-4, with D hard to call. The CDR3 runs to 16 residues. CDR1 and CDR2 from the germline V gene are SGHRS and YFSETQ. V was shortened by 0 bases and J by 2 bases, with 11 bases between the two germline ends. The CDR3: CASSLGRVTTNEKLFF. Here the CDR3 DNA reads TGCGCCAGCAGCTTGGGGAGGGTGACGACTAATGAAAAACTGTTTTTT.

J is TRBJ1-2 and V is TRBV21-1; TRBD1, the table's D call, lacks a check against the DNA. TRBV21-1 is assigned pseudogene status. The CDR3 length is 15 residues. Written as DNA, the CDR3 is TGTGCCAGCAGCAAAGCGCTGGAGGGGGCTAAAGGCTACACCTTC. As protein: CASSKALEGAKGYTF.

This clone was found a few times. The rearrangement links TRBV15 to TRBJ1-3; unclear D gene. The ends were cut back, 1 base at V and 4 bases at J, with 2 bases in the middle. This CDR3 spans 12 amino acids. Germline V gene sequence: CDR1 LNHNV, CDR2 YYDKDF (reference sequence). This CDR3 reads CATSRAGNTIYF. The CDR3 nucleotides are TGTGCCACCAGCAGAGCAGGAAACACCATATATTTT.

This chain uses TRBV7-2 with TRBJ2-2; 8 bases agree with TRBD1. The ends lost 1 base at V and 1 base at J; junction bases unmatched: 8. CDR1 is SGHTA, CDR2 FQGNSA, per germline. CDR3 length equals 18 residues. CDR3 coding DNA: TGTGCCAGCAGCTTAGTGACAGGGGCACTTTTGAACACCGGGGAGCTGTTTTTT. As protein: CASSLVTGALLNTGELFF. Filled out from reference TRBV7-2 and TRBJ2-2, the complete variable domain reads GAGVSQSPSNKVTEKGKDVELRCDPISGHTALYWYRQSLGQGLEFLIYFQGNSAPDKSGLPSDRFSAERTGGSVSTLTIQRTQQEDSAVYLCASSLVTGALLNTGELFFGEGSRLTVL.

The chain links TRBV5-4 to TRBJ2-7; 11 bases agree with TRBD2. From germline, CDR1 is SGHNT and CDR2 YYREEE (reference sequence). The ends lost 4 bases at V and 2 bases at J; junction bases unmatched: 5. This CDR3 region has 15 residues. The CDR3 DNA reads TGTGCCAGCAGCCCCGGGACTAGCGGCCCCTACGAGCAGTACTTC. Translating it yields CASSPGTSGPYEQYF. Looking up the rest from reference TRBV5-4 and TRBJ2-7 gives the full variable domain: ETGVTQSPTHLIKTRGQQVTLRCSSQSGHNTVSWYQQALGQGPQFIFQYYREEENGRGNFPPRFSGLQFPNYSSELNVNALELDDSALYLCASSPGTSGPYEQYFGPGTRLTVT.

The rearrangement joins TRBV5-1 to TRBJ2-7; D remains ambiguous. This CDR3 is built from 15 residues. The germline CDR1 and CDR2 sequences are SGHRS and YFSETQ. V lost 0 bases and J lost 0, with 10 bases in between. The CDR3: CASSLVPDPSYEQYF. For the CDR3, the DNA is TGCGCCAGCAGCTTGGTGCCAGATCCCTCCTACGAGCAGTACTTC.

CDR3 coding DNA: TGTGCCAGCAGCGACGTATTGGGGGAGGAGGACACCGGGGAGCTGTTTTTT. This translates into CASSDVLGEEDTGELFF. The genes are TRBV9 and TRBJ2-2; tentatively, D is TRBD2 (6 bases). This CDR3 is built from 17 residues. Germline loops: CDR1 SGDLS, CDR2 YYNGEE. V shed 3 bases and J shed 3 bases, with 18 bases lying between them.

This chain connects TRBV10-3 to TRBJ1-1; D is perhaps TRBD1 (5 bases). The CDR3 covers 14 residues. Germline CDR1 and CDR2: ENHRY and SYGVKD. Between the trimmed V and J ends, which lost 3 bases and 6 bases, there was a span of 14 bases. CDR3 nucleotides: TGTGCCATCAGTGATGGCGACAGAACACCTGAAGCTTTCTTT. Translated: CAISDGDRTPEAFF.

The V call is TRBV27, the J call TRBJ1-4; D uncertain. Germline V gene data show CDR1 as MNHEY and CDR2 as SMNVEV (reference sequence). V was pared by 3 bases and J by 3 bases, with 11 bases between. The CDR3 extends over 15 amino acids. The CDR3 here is CASSFLGEANEKLFF. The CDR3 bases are TGTGCCAGCAGTTTTCTAGGTGAAGCTAATGAAAAACTGTTTTTT.

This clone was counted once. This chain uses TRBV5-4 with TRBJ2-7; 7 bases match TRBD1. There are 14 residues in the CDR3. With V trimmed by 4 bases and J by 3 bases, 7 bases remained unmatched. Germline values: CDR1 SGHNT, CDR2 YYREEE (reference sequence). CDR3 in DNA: TGTGCCAGCAGCCAAGGACAGGCGGACTACGAGCAGTACTTC. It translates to CASSQGQADYEQYF. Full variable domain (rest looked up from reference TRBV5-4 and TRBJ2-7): ETGVTQSPTHLIKTRGQQVTLRCSSQSGHNTVSWYQQALGQGPQFIFQYYREEENGRGNFPPRFSGLQFPNYSSELNVNALELDDSALYLCASSQGQADYEQYFGPGTRLTVT.

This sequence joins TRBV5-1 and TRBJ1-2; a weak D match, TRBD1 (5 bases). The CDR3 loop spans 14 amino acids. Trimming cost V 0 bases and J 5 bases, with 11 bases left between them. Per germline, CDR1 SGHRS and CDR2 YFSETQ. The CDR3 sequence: CASSLDRSSYGYTF. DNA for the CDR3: TGCGCCAGCAGCTTGGACAGGTCAAGTTATGGCTACACCTTC.

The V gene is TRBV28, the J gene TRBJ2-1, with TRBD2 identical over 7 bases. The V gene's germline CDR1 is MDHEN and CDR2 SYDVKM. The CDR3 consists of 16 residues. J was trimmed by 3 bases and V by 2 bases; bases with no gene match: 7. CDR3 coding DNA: TGTGCCAGCAGTTTAGGGACTAACGCTGTCTACAATGAGCAGTTCTTC. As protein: CASSLGTNAVYNEQFF.

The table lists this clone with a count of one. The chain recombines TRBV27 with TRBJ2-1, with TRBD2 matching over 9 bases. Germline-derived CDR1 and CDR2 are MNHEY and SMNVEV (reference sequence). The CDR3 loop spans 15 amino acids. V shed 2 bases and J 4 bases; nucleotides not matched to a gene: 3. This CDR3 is CASSLMSGGYNEQFF. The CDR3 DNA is TGTGCCAGCAGTTTAATGAGCGGGGGGTACAATGAGCAGTTCTTC.

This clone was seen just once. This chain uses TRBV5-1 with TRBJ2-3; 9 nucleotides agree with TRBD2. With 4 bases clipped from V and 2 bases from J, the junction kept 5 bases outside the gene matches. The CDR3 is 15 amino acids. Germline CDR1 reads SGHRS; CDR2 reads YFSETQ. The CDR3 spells CASSGAGGPTDTQYF. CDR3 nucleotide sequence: TGCGCCAGCAGCGGAGCGGGGGGACCCACAGATACGCAGTATTTT.

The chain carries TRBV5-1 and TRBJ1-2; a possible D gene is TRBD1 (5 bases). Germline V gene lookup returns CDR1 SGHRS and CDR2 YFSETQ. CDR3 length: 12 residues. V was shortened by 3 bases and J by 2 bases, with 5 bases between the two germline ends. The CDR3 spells CASSSGNYGYTF. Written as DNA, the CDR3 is TGCGCCAGCAGCTCAGGGAACTATGGCTACACCTTC.

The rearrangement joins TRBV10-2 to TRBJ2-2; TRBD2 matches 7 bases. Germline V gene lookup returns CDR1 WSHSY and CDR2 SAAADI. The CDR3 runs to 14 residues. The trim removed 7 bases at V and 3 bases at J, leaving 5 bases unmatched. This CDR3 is CASISGGYTGELFF. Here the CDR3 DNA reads TGCGCCAGCATATCGGGGGGATACACCGGGGAGCTGTTTTTT.

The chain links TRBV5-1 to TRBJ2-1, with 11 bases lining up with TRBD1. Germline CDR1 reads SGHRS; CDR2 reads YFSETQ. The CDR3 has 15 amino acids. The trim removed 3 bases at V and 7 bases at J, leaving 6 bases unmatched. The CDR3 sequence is CASSSSGQGGNEQFF. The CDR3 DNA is TGCGCCAGCAGCTCATCGGGACAGGGGGGAAATGAGCAGTTCTTC.

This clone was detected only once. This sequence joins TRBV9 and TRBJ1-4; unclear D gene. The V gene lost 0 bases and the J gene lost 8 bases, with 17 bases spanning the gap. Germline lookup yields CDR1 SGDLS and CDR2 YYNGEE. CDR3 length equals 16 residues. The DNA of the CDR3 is TGTGCCAGCAGCGTAGACGGTCGACTCATCGGGGAAAAACTGTTTTTT. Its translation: CASSVDGRLIGEKLFF.

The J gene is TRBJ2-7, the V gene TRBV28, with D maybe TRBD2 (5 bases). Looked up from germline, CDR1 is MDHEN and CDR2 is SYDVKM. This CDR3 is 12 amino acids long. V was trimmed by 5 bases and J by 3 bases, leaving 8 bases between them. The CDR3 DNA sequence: TGTGCCAGCAGTATGGACTTCTACGAGCAGTACTTC. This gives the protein CASSMDFYEQYF.

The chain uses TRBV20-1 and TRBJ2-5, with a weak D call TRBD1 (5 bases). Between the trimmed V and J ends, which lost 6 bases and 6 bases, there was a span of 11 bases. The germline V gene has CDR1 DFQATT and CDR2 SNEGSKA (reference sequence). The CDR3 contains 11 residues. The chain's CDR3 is CSAGRAKTQYF. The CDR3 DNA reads TGCAGTGCAGGCAGGGCAAAGACCCAGTACTTC.

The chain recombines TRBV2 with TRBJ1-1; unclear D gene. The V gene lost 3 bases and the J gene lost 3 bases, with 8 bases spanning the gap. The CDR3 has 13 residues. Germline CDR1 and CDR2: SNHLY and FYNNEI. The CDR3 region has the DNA TGTGCCAGCAGTGAGTCCCGGGACACTGAAGCTTTCTTT. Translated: CASSESRDTEAFF.

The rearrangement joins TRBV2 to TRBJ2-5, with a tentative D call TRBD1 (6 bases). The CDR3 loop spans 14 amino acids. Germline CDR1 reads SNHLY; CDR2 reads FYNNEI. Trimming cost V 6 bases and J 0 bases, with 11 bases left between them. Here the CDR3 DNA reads TGTGCCAGCAGAGCGGACAGTCACCAAGAGACCCAGTACTTC. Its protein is CASRADSHQETQYF.

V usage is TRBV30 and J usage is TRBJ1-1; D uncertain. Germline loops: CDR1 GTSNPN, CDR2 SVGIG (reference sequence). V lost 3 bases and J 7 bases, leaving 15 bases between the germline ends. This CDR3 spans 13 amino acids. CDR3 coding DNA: TGTGCCTGGAGCCCACTAAAAGCAAATGAAGCTTTCTTT. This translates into CAWSPLKANEAFF.